Sequencing of this T cell receptor (beta chain) was carried out in a study of blood T cell repertoires in COVID-19. About the study: COVID-19 samples collected from the United States, Italy and Spain covered acute and convalescent phases. PBMCs, B-cell-depleted T cells, or T cells were the source of the cDNA or gDNA that made up the material.

CDR1 KGHDR and CDR2 SFDVKD come from the germline V gene. V shed 3 bases and J shed 7 bases, with 11 bases lying between them. CDR3 length: 13 residues. Original processing notes: For nucleated cells, counts were estimated from reference gene primer amplification. Assay used: immunoSEQ multiplex PCR; TCRdb lists only in-frame clones, some missing. The V and J calls and clone size were taken over from that table, and D and trimming were inferred from the DNA. This repertoire shows under 200,000 clones, roughly 89% found once; its top ten account for about 4%. Material for sequencing was peripheral blood. This sequence originates from a man between 18 and 29 years old with active or convalescent COVID-19. The V gene is TRBV24-1, the J gene TRBJ1-2, with a possible D match to TRBD1 (6 bases). For the CDR3, the DNA is TGTGCCACCAGTGATCCTGGACAGATTGGCTACACCTTC. Translated: CATSDPGQIGYTF.